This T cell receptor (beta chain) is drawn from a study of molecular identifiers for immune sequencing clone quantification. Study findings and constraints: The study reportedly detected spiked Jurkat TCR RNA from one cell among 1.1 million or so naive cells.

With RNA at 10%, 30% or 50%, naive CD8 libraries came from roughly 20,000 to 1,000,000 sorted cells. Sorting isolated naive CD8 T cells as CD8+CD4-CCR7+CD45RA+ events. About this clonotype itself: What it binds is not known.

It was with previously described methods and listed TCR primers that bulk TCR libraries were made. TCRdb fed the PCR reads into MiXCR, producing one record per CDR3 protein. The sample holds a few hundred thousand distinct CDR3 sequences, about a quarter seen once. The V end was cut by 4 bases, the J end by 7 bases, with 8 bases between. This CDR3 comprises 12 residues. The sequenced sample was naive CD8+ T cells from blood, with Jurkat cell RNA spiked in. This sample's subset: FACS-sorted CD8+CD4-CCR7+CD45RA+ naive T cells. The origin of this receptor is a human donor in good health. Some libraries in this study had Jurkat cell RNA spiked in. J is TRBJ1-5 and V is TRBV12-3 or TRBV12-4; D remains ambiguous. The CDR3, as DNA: TGTGCCAGCAGTTCTGGGGTCCAGCCCCAGCATTTT. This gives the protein CASSSGVQPQHF.